The 9 T cell receptor beta chains below were found in one sample sequenced in a study of beta chain features in type 1 diabetes. Expressed TCRB transcripts were sequenced after all isolated RNA was converted to cDNA. Sequencing used immunoSEQ multiplex PCR; TCRdb keeps in-frame clones, though not all of them. Of 850,000 to 900,000 clones listed, roughly 15% are singletons. The material sequenced was naive CD4+ T cells from blood. All receptors come from a woman younger than 30 in good health.

This clone has more than one count but fewer than ten. V and J are TRBV28 and TRBJ2-2; 7 nucleotides match TRBD1. The ends lost 4 bases at V and 5 bases at J; junction bases unmatched: 7. The CDR3 loop spans 15 amino acids. Germline values: CDR1 MDHEN, CDR2 SYDVKM. The CDR3 reads CASSYFLQGTGELFF. In nucleotides, the CDR3 is TGTGCCAGCAGTTACTTCCTACAGGGGACCGGGGAGCTGTTTTTT.

A few counts support this clone. The chain combines TRBV19 with TRBJ1-2; 7 nucleotides align to TRBD1. V shed 3 bases, J shed 3 bases, and the junction held 4 bases outside the gene matches. There are 14 residues in the CDR3. Germline-derived CDR1 and CDR2 are LNHDA and SQIVND (reference sequence). The CDR3 coding sequence is TGTGCCAGTAGTATTCTCGACAGGGACTATGGCTACACCTTC. Translating it yields CASSILDRDYGYTF.

The chain uses TRBV18 and TRBJ2-7, with 12 bases aligning to TRBD2. This CDR3 spans 15 amino acids. V lost 2 bases to trimming and J lost 6 bases; unmatched junction nucleotides: 5. Germline lookup yields CDR1 KGHSH and CDR2 LQKENI. CDR3 in DNA: TGTGCCAGCTCACCAGGACTAGCGGGAAACACCGAGCAGTACTTC. Encoded protein: CASSPGLAGNTEQYF.

This clone was observed a handful of times. The chain joins TRBV6-4 to TRBJ2-2; TRBD1 aligns across 8 bases. The V gene end was trimmed by 6 bases and the J gene end by 0 bases; junction bases not matched to a gene: 3. Looked up from germline, CDR1 is MRHNA and CDR2 is SNTAGT. The CDR3 covers 15 residues. This CDR3 is CASRGQGSNTGELFF. The CDR3 region has the DNA TGTGCCAGCAGAGGACAGGGTTCGAACACCGGGGAGCTGTTTTTT.

This sequence joins TRBV5-6 and TRBJ2-5; D is possibly TRBD1 (5 bases). The CDR3 is 14 amino acids. CDR1 is SGHDT and CDR2 is YYEEEE in the germline V gene. The V end was cut by 3 bases, the J end by 1 base, with 10 bases between. CDR3 protein: CASSSQTVQETQYF. The CDR3 nucleotides read TGTGCCAGCAGCTCTCAGACAGTCCAAGAGACCCAGTACTTC.

The gene calls are TRBV20-1 and TRBJ2-3, with D unclear. This CDR3 has 11 residues. Trimming removed 6 bases from V and 4 bases from J, with 8 bases in between. Per the germline V gene, CDR1 is DFQATT and CDR2 is SNEGSKA (reference sequence). CDR3 nucleotide sequence: TGCAGTGCGCTGGCAGCAGATACGCAGTATTTT. Protein product: CSALAADTQYF.

To note about this clone: The same CDR3 is also encoded by other DNA sequences in this sample. The chain is built from TRBV5-4 and TRBJ2-1; 10 nucleotides match TRBD2. This CDR3 is built from 16 residues. The ends lost 0 bases at V and 10 bases at J; junction bases unmatched: 10. CDR1 SGHNT and CDR2 YYREEE come from the germline V gene (reference sequence). Here the CDR3 DNA reads TGTGCCAGCAGCTTGGCCGGGGCTAGCGGGAGCGACGAGCAGTTCTTC. Amino acid sequence: CASSLAGASGSDEQFF.

The gene calls are TRBV7-3 and TRBJ2-5; TRBD2 aligns across 7 bases. Germline assignment: CDR1 SGHTA and CDR2 FQGTGA. Trimming took 5 bases from V and 5 from J; bases not matched to a gene: 11. CDR3 size: 15 residues. The CDR3 nucleotides are TGTGCCAGCAGCCCCCGAGGACTAGTAAAGGAGACCCAGTACTTC. Protein sequence: CASSPRGLVKETQYF.

This clone was seen more than once but under ten times. V and J are TRBV11-2 and TRBJ2-1, with D uncertain. Germline V CDR1 and CDR2: SGHAT, FQNNGV. V shed 5 bases and J shed 8 bases, with 13 bases lying between them. The CDR3 totals 13 residues. CDR3 DNA sequence: TGTGCCAGCAGCCCTGCCGTGATCTATGAGCAGTTCTTC. This codes for CASSPAVIYEQFF.